The entry below describes one TCR beta chain. This clone was picked up a small number of times. Its antigen is currently not known. The record has no base qualities; no much larger clone is one base away. The library was made by the immunoSEQ multiplex PCR assay. This is the immuneACCESS table as TCRdb keeps it, with only in-frame sequences that have V and J called. A part of the clones is gone; compared with another copy, unresolved V genes explain less than half, and the rest is unexplained. The sample table records roughly 95,000 clones; about 90% of these occur just once. Together, the top ten hold around 14% of the sample. The sample is drawn from a study of control samples from healthy donors and cancer patients (dated by TCRdb to the early 2020s). Looking up the germline V gene (reference sequence) yields CDR1 SGHNT and CDR2 YYREEE. Trimming accounts for 4 bases at V and 2 bases at J, while the number of junction bases matched to no gene is 8. The CDR3 has 16 amino acids, counting the end cysteine and phenylalanine. Only the CDR3 DNA is retained, 48 bases long and in frame from the first base.

The rearrangement joined TRBV5-4 to TRBJ2-2, with 7 junctional bases fitting TRBD1. The sequence came from a man younger than 40 in good health. The sample taken for sequencing was blood. The nucleotides read TGTGCCAGCAGCCCCGTACAGGGGCTAAACACCGGGGAGCTGTTTTTT. It encodes CASSPVQGLNTGELFF.